The table lists the clone carrying this T cell receptor beta chain with a count of one. Its antigen is still unknown. The sample originates from a study of cytomegalovirus exposure and HLA in healthy donors. The CDR3 has 14 residues. V was clipped by 2 bases and J by 6 bases, with 13 bases between them. In germline, CDR1 is MNHEY, CDR2 SVGAGI. Researchers ran the PCR with 60 Vbeta and 13 Jbeta primers. In the source study's methods: Per a later analysis, the number of unique TCR beta chains was roughly 80 million, of which 9 million to 12 million were shared. Data came from immunoSEQ multiplex PCR; TCRdb stores just in-frame clones and leaves some out. The V and J calls and clone size come from that table; D and trimming were worked out from the DNA. The sample has 200,000 to 250,000 clones; around four fifths are singletons. Overall study findings and caveats: An analysis that was carried out later associated 16,951 TCR beta sequences with HLA alleles at 0.05 false discovery rate. Indistinguishable V segments, including TRBV6-2 and TRBV6-3, were excluded.

This TCR derives from a woman aged 35 to 49 in good health and CMV-seronegative. Sample: PBMCs. The chain combines TRBV6-5 with TRBJ1-1; D not resolved. CDR3 sequence reads: CASSYGGLRAEAFF. In nucleotides, the CDR3 is TGTGCCAGCAGTTACGGAGGTCTCCGGGCTGAAGCTTTCTTT.